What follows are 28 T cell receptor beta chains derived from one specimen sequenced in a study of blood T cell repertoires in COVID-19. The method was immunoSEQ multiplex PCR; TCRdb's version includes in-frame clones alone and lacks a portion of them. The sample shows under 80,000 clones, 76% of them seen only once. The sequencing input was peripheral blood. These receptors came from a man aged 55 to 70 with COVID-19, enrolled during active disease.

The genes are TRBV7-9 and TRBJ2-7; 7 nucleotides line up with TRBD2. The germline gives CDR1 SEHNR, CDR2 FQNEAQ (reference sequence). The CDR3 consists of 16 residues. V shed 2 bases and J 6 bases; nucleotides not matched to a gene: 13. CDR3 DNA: TGTGCCAGCAGCTTATCGGCGGGAGTGGTCGCGGTCGAGCAGTACTTC. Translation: CASSLSAGVVAVEQYF. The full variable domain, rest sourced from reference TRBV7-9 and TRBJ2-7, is DTGVSQNPRHKITKRGQNVTFRCDPISEHNRLYWYRQTLGQGPEFLTYFQNEAQLEKSRLLSDRFSAERPKGSFSTLEIQRTEQGDSAMYLCASSLSAGVVAVEQYFGPGTRLTVT.

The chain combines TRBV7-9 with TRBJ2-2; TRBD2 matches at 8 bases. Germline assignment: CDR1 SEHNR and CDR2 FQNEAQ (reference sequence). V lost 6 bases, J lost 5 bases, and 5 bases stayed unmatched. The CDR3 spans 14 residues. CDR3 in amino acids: CASSYSGGTGELFF. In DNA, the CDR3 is TGTGCCAGCAGTTACAGCGGGGGAACCGGGGAGCTGTTTTTT. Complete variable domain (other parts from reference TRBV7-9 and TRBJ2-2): DTGVSQNPRHKITKRGQNVTFRCDPISEHNRLYWYRQTLGQGPEFLTYFQNEAQLEKSRLLSDRFSAERPKGSFSTLEIQRTEQGDSAMYLCASSYSGGTGELFFGEGSRLTVL.

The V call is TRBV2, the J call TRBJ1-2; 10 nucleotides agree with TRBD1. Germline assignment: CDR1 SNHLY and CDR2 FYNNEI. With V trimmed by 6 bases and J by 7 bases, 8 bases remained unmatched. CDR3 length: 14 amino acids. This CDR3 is CASREGQGIGGYTF. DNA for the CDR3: TGTGCCAGCAGGGAGGGACAGGGGATCGGTGGCTACACCTTC. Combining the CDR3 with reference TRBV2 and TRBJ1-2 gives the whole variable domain EPEVTQTPSHQVTQMGQEVILRCVPISNHLYFYWYRQILGQKVEFLVSFYNNEISEKSEIFDDQFSVERPDGSNFTLKIRSTKLEDSAMYFCASREGQGIGGYTFGSGTRLTVV.

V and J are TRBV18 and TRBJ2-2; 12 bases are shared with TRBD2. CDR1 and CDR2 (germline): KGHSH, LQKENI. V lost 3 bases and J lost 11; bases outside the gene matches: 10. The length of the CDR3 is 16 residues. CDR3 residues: CASSPAPGLAGEELFF. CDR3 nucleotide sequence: TGTGCCAGCTCACCTGCTCCGGGACTAGCGGGCGAAGAGCTGTTTTTT.

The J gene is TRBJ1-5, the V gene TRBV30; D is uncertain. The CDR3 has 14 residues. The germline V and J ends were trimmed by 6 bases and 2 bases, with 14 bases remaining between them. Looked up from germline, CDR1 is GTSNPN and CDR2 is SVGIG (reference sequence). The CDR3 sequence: CACSRRGGNQPQHF. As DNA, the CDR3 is TGTGCCTGCTCCCGGAGAGGAGGCAATCAGCCCCAGCATTTT.

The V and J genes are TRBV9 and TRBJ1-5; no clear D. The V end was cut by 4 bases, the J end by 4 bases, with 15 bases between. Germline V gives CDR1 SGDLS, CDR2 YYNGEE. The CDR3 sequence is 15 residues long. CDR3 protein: CASSTLSKRNQPQHF. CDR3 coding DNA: TGTGCCAGCAGCACTTTGTCGAAGCGAAATCAGCCCCAGCATTTT.

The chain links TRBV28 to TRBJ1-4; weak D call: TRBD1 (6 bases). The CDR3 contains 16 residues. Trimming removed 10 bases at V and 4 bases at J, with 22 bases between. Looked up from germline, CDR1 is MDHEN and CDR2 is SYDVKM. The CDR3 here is CATWGQGRAVNEKLFF. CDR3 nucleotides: TGTGCCACCTGGGGTCAGGGGCGCGCCGTTAATGAAAAACTGTTTTTT.

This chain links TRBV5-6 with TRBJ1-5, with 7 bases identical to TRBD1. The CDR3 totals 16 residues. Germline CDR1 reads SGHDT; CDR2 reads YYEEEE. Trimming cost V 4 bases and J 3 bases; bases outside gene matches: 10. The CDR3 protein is CASSLQAQGTNQPQHF. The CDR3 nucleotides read TGTGCCAGCAGCCTGCAGGCACAGGGGACCAATCAGCCCCAGCATTTT.

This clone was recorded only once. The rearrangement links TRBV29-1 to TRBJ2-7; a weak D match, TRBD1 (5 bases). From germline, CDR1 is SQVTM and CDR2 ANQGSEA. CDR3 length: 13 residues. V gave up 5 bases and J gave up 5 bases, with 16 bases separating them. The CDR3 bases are TGCAGCGTTCGGCGTCAGGGTAAGGACGAGCAGTACTTC. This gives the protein CSVRRQGKDEQYF.

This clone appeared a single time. The CDR3 DNA follows: TGCGCCAGCAGCTTTTCAGTTGCACACCCTGAGGTGTACGAGCAGTACTTC. Translation: CASSFSVAHPEVYEQYF. The rearrangement uses TRBV5-1 and TRBJ2-7; the D is unclear. Germline V gene sequence: CDR1 SGHRS, CDR2 YFSETQ. Trimming removed 2 bases from V and 4 bases from J, with 22 bases in between. The CDR3 is 17 amino acids.

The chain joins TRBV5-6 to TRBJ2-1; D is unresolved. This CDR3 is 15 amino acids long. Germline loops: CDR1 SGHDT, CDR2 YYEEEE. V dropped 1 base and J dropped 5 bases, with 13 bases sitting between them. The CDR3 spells CASSLIALFHNEQFF. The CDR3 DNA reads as TGTGCCAGCAGCTTGATAGCATTATTCCACAATGAGCAGTTCTTC.

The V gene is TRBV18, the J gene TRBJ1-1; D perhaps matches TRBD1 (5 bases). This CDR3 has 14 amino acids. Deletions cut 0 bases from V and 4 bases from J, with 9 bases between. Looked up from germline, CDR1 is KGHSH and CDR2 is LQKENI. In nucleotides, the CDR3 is TGTGCCAGCTCACCACCCGTGGGGGGCACTGAAGCTTTCTTT. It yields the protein CASSPPVGGTEAFF.

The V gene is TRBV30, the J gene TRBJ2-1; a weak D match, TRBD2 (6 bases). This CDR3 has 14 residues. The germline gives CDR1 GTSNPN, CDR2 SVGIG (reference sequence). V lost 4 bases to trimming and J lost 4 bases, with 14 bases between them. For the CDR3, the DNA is TGTGCCTGGATTAGGGCTGGGACTTACAATGAGCAGTTCTTC. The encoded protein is CAWIRAGTYNEQFF.

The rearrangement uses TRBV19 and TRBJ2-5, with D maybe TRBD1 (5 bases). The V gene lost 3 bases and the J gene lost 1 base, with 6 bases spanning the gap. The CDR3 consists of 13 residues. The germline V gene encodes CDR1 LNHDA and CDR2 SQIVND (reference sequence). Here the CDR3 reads CASSMDIQETQYF. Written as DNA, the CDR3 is TGTGCCAGTAGTATGGACATCCAAGAGACCCAGTACTTC.

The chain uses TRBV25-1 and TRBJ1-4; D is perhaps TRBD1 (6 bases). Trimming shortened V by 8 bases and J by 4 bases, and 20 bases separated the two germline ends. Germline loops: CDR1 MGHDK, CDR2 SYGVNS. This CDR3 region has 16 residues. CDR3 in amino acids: CASGRGGQTLNEKLFF. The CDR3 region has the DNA TGTGCCAGCGGCAGGGGCGGACAGACTCTTAATGAAAAACTGTTTTTT.

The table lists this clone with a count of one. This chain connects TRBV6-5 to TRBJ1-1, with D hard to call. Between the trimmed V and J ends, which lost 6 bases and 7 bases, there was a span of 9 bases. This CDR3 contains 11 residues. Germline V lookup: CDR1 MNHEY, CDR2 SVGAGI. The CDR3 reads CASRRQSEAFF. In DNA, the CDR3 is TGTGCCAGCAGAAGACAAAGTGAAGCTTTCTTT.

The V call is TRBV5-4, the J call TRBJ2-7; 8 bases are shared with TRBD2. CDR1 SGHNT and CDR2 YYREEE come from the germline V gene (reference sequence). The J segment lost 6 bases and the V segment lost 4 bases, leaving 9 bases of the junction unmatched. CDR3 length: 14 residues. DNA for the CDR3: TGTGCCAGCAGCCACCCGGGAGGGAGGGGCGAGCAGTACTTC. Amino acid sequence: CASSHPGGRGEQYF.

CDR3 residues: CASSPSSQETQYF. The DNA of the CDR3 is TGTGCCAGCTCACCATCGAGCCAAGAGACCCAGTACTTC. This chain connects TRBV18 to TRBJ2-5; D remains unclear. Trimming took 2 bases from V and 1 from J, leaving 5 bases between them. The germline gives CDR1 KGHSH, CDR2 LQKENI. There are 13 residues in the CDR3.

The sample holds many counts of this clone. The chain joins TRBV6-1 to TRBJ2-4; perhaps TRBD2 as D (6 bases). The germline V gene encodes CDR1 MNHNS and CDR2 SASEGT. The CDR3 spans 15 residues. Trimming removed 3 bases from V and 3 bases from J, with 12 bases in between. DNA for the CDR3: TGTGCCAGCAGTGAGGGGCCCGGGGGCAAAAACATTCAGTACTTC. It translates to CASSEGPGGKNIQYF.

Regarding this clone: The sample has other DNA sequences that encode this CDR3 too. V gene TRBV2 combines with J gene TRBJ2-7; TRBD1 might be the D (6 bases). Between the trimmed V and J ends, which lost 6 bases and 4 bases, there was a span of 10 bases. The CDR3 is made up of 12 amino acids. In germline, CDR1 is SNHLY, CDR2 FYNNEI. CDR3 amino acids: CASSLDRYEQYF. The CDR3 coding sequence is TGTGCCAGCAGCCTTGACAGGTACGAGCAGTACTTC.

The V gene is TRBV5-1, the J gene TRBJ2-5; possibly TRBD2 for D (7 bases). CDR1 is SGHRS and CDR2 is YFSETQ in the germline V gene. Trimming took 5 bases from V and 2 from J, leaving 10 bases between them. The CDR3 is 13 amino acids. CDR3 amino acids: CASSAGAQETQYF. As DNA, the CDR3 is TGCGCCAGCAGTGCGGGGGCACAAGAGACCCAGTACTTC.

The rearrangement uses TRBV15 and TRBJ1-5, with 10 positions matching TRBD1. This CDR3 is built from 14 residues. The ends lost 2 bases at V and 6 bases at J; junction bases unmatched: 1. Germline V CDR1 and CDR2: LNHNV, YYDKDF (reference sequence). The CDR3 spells CATSRRQGAQPQHF. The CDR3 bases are TGTGCCACCAGCAGACGACAGGGGGCTCAGCCCCAGCATTTT.

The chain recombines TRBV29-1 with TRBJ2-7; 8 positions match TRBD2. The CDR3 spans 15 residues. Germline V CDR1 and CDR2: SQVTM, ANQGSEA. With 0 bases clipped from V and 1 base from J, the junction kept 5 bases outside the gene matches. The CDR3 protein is CSVEDYTSGSYEQYF. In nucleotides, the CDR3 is TGCAGCGTTGAAGATTACACTAGCGGATCCTACGAGCAGTACTTC.

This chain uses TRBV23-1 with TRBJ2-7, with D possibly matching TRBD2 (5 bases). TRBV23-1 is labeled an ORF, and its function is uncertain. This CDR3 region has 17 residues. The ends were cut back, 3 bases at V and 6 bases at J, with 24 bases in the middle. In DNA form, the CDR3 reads TGCGCCAGCAGTCAGGTCGACAAGGGAGTACGCATAGGCGAGCAGTACTTC. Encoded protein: CASSQVDKGVRIGEQYF.

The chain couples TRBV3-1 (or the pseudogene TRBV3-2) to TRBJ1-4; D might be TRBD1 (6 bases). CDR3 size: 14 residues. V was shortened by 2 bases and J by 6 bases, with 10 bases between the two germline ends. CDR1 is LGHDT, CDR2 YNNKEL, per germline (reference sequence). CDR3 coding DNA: TGTGCCAGCAGCCAACGAGGGGGAGATGAAAAACTGTTTTTT. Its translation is CASSQRGGDEKLFF.

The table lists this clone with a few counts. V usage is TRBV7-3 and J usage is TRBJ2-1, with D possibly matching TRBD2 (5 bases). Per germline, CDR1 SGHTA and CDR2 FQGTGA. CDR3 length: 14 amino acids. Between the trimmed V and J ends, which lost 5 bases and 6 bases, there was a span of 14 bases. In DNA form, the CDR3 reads TGTGCCAGCAGCCTCTCCGGGAACACCAATGAGCAGTTCTTC. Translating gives CASSLSGNTNEQFF. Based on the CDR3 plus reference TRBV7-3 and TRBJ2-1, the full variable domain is GAGVSQTPSNKVTEKGKYVELRCDPISGHTALYWYRQSLGQGPEFLIYFQGTGAADDSGLPNDRFFAVRPEGSVSTLKIQRTERGDSAVYLCASSLSGNTNEQFFGPGTRLTVL.

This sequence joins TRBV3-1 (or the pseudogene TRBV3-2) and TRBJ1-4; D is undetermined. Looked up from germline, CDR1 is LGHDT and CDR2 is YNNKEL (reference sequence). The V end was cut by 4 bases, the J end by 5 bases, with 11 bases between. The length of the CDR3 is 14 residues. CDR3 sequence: CASSRNSLNEKLFF. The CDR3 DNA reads TGTGCCAGCAGCCGAAACTCGTTAAATGAAAAACTGTTTTTT.

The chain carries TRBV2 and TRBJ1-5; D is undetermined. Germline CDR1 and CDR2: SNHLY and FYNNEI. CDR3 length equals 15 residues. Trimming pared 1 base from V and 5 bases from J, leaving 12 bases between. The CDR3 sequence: CASSEEIGDYQPQHF. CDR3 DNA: TGTGCCAGCAGTGAAGAAATAGGCGACTATCAGCCCCAGCATTTT.